Sequencing of this T cell receptor (beta chain) was carried out in a study of blood T cell repertoires in COVID-19 (TCRdb year 2020). As for the study more broadly: Samples from collaborators originated in the United States, Italy and Spain and spanned both the acute and convalescent phases of COVID-19. The prospective study material was composed of cDNA or gDNA derived from T cells, B-cell-depleted T cells, or PBMCs. Deeply sampled blood TCRbeta repertoires from subjects exposed to, actively infected with, or recovered from COVID-19 were included in the dataset. Sample metadata almost always included a de-identified subject ID, COVID-19 status, age in years and sex. The repertoires were released in a freely available public database intended as a resource for research on the immune response to SARS-CoV-2. HLA class I and class II types, where available, came from metadata supplied by the sample provider rather than from assay-based typing. The samples were drawn from the first 160 participants of the ongoing ImmuneRACE study and from more than 1,000 subjects provided by 6 global collaborators. The research as a whole found: Clinical and demographic metadata were provided uncurated, with the amount varying by source and participant.

From cysteine to phenylalanine, the CDR3 is 16 amino acids long. The kept DNA is CDR3 alone, 48 bases in frame from the first base. Trimming takes 0 bases from V and 1 base from J, and the germline ends sit 9 bases apart. As encoded in the germline V gene, CDR1 is KGHSH while CDR2 is LQKENI. TCRbeta CDR3 regions were amplified from genomic DNA using the immunoSEQ Assay, a bias-controlled multiplex PCR. On the authors' methods: Within the assay, amplification of reference gene primers was used to estimate how many nucleated cells each sample contained. To quantify the absolute abundance of each unique TCRbeta CDR3 rearrangement, sequence reads were collapsed and filtered. For each sample, productive Simpson clonality was calculated as the square root of Simpson's diversity index across productive rearrangements. TCRdb retrieved this table from immuneACCESS and kept in-frame rearrangements only. Not all clones are present; in checked studies, unresolved V genes account for under half, and no reason is known for the remainder. That table supplies the V and J calls and clone size; D and trimming were determined from the DNA. The table for this sample lists a few hundred thousand clones; around 86% of them were counted only once. The ten largest make up 2% to 2.5% of the sample.

As for this clone: This clone's antigen is unknown. No much larger clonotype is one base removed from it; base qualities were not supplied.

Another Seattle source contributed samples from volunteer blood donors who had recovered from COVID-19. Collaborating institutions collected whole blood in K2EDTA tubes following their own protocols. For TCRbeta analysis, collaborators shipped samples as frozen whole blood, isolated PBMCs, or DNA extracted from either of those sample types. The chain employs TRBV18 and TRBJ2-2; the D region possibly corresponds to TRBD1 (7 bases align). The sequenced sample was peripheral blood. This receptor was taken from a man aged 25-40 years who had recovered from COVID-19. The DNA sequence is TGTGCCAGCTCACCACCTCAGGGGGGGAACACCGGGGAGCTGTTTTTT. It translates as CASSPPQGGNTGELFF.